These T cell receptor beta chains were read from a single sample in a study of cytomegalovirus exposure and HLA in healthy donors. Only in-frame clones appear in the TCRdb table, and some are missing; sequencing was by immunoSEQ multiplex PCR. The sample has 150,000 to 200,000 clones; approximately 86% are singletons. The sequencing sample was made of PBMCs. The source of these receptors is a woman aged 18-29 years in good health and CMV-seronegative. Both conserved end residues are part of each CDR3. D genes are given only for firm matches. A row's size may be missing; if present it is once, few, many or a size class.

V,D,size,J,DNA,CDR3
TRBV2,NA,NA,TRBJ2-7,TGTGCCAGCAGTCAAGGGCGGGGAAAGGGGGAGCAGTACTTC,CASSQGRGKGEQYF
TRBV7-2,NA,NA,TRBJ2-7,TGTGCCAGCACCCCCCAGCAGGGTACCACCTACGAGCAGCACTTC,CASTPQQGTTYEQHF
TRBV6-5,NA,NA,TRBJ2-6,TGTGCCAGCAGTCCTTGGGAGGCTGGGGCCAACGTCCTGACTTTC,CASSPWEAGANVLTF
TRBV28,NA,NA,TRBJ1-1,TGTGCCAGCAGTCCCCATCGATTGGAGCTTATGAACACTGAAGCTTTCTTT,CASSPHRLELMNTEAFF
TRBV4-3,NA,few,TRBJ1-1,TGCGCCAGCAGCCAAGATGCGGGGGACACTGAAGCTTTCTTT,CASSQDAGDTEAFF
TRBV5-4,TRBD2,once,TRBJ2-3,TGTGCCAGCAGTTCGTCGGGGAGGGCCGGAAATACGCAGTATTTT,CASSSSGRAGNTQYF
TRBV6-4,NA,NA,TRBJ1-2,TGTGCCAGCAGTCCCACAGGCACAGGAAACTATGGCTACACCTTC,CASSPTGTGNYGYTF
TRBV9,TRBD2,once,TRBJ2-1,TGTGCCAGCAGCGTCGGCGCGGGAGTCTACAATGAGCAGTTCTTC,CASSVGAGVYNEQFF
TRBV7-9,NA,few,TRBJ2-7,TGTTCCAGCAGCTTAGTCGTTCAGCAGCAGGGGTTTGACGAGCAGTACTTC,CSSSLVVQQQGFDEQYF
TRBV29-1,NA,NA,TRBJ1-1,TGCAGCGTTGAGGGGCTGGAAGCTTTCTTT,CSVEGLEAFF
TRBV19,NA,NA,TRBJ1-1,TGTGCCAGTTCTTGGGGCCCGAACACTGAAGCTTTCTTT,CASSWGPNTEAFF
TRBV19,TRBD1,NA,TRBJ2-2,TGTGCCAGTAGTGGTCAGGGGGCCGGGGAGCTGTTTTTT,CASSGQGAGELFF
TRBV19,NA,NA,TRBJ1-6,TGTGCCAGTAAGGGAGAGGGTTTCTCCTATAATTCACCCCTCCACTTT,CASKGEGFSYNSPLHF
TRBV2,TRBD2,few,TRBJ2-3,TGTGCCAACGACGGGACTAGCGGCAGACCTAGCACAGATACGCAGTATTTT,CANDGTSGRPSTDTQYF
TRBV7-7,NA,NA,TRBJ2-5,TGTGCGAGCTCCTCCGGGGTGGGGGAGACCCAGTACTTC,CASSSGVGETQYF
TRBV7-9,TRBD1,NA,TRBJ1-5,TGTGCCAGCAGCTTAGGGGGACAGGGCAATCAGCCCCAGCATTTT,CASSLGGQGNQPQHF
TRBV27,NA,NA,TRBJ1-5,TGTGCCAGCAGTTTGGGCCCGGCGGGGAATCAGCCCCAGCATTTT,CASSLGPAGNQPQHF
TRBV29-1,TRBD1,NA,TRBJ1-4,TGCAGCGTCGCGACAGGGGGGTCGGTTAATGAAAAACTGTTTTTT,CSVATGGSVNEKLFF
TRBV29-1,NA,NA,TRBJ2-7,TGTTTTTTCAAGCAGAAGGCGGCATACGAGCAGTACTTC,CFFKQKAAYEQYF
TRBV5-4,TRBD1,NA,TRBJ1-2,TGTGCCAGCAGCCCGCGGCAGGGGGTCGGGAACTATGGCTACACCTTC,CASSPRQGVGNYGYTF
TRBV5-1,NA,once,TRBJ2-1,TGCGCCAGCAGCTTGGAGCCGGGGAGCTCCTACAATGAGCAGTTCTTC,CASSLEPGSSYNEQFF
TRBV4-1,NA,NA,TRBJ2-3,TGCGCCAGCAGTCAGTCCTTTAGGGGGAGCACAGATACGCAGTATTTT,CASSQSFRGSTDTQYF